This T cell receptor beta chain was captured in a study of monozygotic twins with inflammatory bowel disease. The length of the CDR3 is 11 residues. Germline CDR1 is DFQATT and CDR2 is SNEGSKA (reference sequence). Reprocessing the 5' RACE reads, TCRdb reports a single entry for every CDR3 protein and omits DNA. This table holds some 89,000 distinct CDR3 sequences. The sequenced sample consisted of blood. V is TRBV20-1 and J is TRBJ1-4; without DNA, the TCRdb call of TRBD1 cannot be checked. This receptor was obtained from a human donor with ulcerative colitis or Crohn's disease, or a healthy co-twin of an affected twin (not recorded which). The CDR3 is CSASGQGKLFF.